This T cell receptor (beta chain) came from a study of molecular identifiers for immune sequencing clone quantification. Via MiXCR, TCRdb re-called the PCR reads, giving one row per CDR3 protein. The sample gives approximately 670,000 distinct CDR3 sequences, approximately 20% of which show up once; roughly 0.83% is in the top ten. The germline V and J ends were trimmed by 2 bases and 1 base, with 8 bases remaining between them. Germline CDR1 SEHNR, CDR2 FQNEAQ (reference sequence). This CDR3 spans 14 amino acids. This clonotype was seen many times. The rearrangement joins TRBV7-9 to TRBJ1-1; D remains unclear. The sample was naive CD8+ T cells from blood, with Jurkat cell RNA spiked in. Subset defined: FACS-sorted CD8+CD4-CCR7+CD45RA+ naive T cells. This receptor was taken from a human donor in good health. Some libraries in this study had Jurkat cell RNA spiked in. The CDR3 region has the DNA TGTGCCAGCAGCTTACTGGCGGGGAACACTGAAGCTTTCTTT. It translates to CASSLLAGNTEAFF.